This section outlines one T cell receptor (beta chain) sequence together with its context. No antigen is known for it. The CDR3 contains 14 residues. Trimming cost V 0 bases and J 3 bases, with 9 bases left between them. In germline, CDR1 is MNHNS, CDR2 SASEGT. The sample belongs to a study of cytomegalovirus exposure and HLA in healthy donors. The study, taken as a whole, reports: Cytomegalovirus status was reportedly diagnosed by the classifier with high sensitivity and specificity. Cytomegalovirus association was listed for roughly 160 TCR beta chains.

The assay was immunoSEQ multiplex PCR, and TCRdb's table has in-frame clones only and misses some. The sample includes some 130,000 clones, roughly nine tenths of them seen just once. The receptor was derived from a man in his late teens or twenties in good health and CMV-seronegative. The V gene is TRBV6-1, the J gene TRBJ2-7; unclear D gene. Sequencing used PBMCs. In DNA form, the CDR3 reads TGTGCCAGCAGTGAAGCCCTTCTAAACTACGAGCAGTACTTC. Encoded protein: CASSEALLNYEQYF.